This entry describes one TCR beta chain. Its target is not known. Some clones are missing from TCRdb's copy, which holds only in-frame ones; the method was immunoSEQ multiplex PCR. The repertoire consists of about 110,000 clones, with about 90% occurring once and the leading ten covering approximately 7.9%. Per the germline V gene, CDR1 is SGHTA and CDR2 is FQGNSA. Trimming stripped 5 bases from V and 0 bases from J, with 10 bases between. This CDR3 is 14 amino acids long. These data come from a study of T cell responses to AZD1222 COVID-19 vaccine. Points from the study as a whole: Donors skewed white British and female; clonal diversity was possibly underestimated. Of spike-specific TCRs, nearly half reportedly target regions left unmutated in variants. Spike-specific TCR breadth and depth rose after two AZD1222 doses. Repertoires in all cases were sampled only once the peak T cell response had passed.

V gene TRBV7-2 combines with J gene TRBJ1-1, with no clear D. This sequence was found in an adult in good health. The source material was peripheral blood, sampled on day 0 of AZD1222 vaccination. This CDR3 is CASSKSGVNTEAFF. The CDR3 DNA follows: TGTGCCAGCAGCAAAAGCGGAGTGAACACTGAAGCTTTCTTT.